A single sample is the source of the 30 T cell receptor beta chains below, sequenced in a study of T cells after yellow fever vaccination. TCRdb analysed the 5' RACE reads with MiXCR anew, one entry per CDR3 protein. Among about 69,000 distinct CDR3 sequences listed, 5% to 6.5% were seen once. The material was CD4+ T cells sorted from PBMCs, obtained less than 18 days after the first yellow fever vaccination. These TCRs come from a man younger than 35 who received the YFV17D yellow fever vaccine.

The chain employs TRBV6-5 and TRBJ1-5; no firm D call. CDR3 size: 15 residues. Germline CDR1 reads MNHEY; CDR2 reads SVGAGI. With 0 bases removed from V and 4 bases from J, the gap between germline ends came to 10 bases. CDR3 nucleotide sequence: TGTGCCAGCAGTTACTCCTATCGGGGTAATCAGCCCCAGCATTTT. Encoded protein: CASSYSYRGNQPQHF.

This clonotype was detected ten times or more. The rearrangement uses TRBV28 and TRBJ1-6; D unclear. This CDR3 is 15 amino acids long. The germline gives CDR1 MDHEN, CDR2 SYDVKM. Trimming left V 8 bases short and J 0 bases short, with 11 bases between. CDR3 loop: CASVVGSSYNSPLHF. The CDR3 bases are TGTGCCAGCGTGGTAGGCAGCTCCTATAATTCACCCCTCCACTTT.

The table lists this clonotype with many counts. The chain has TRBV29-1 and TRBJ2-5; D possibly corresponds to TRBD2 (5 bases). This CDR3 is 15 amino acids long. V gave up 0 bases and J gave up 4 bases, with 15 bases separating them. Germline values: CDR1 SQVTM, CDR2 ANQGSEA. The DNA of the CDR3 is TGCAGCGTTGAAGATCAGATGGCGGGCCCAGAGACCCAGTACTTC. Residues: CSVEDQMAGPETQYF. The full variable domain, its missing parts supplied by reference TRBV29-1 and TRBJ2-5, is SAVISQKPSRDICQRGTSLTIQCQVDSQVTMMFWYRQQPGQSLTLIATANQGSEATYESGFVIDKFPISRPNLTFSTLTVSNMSPEDSSIYLCSVEDQMAGPETQYFGPGTRLLVL.

This clonotype was recorded many times. V usage is TRBV7-6 and J usage is TRBJ2-5, with 7 bases matching TRBD1. The CDR3 is made up of 17 amino acids. J lost 2 bases, V lost 4 bases, and 13 bases had no gene match. Germline lookup yields CDR1 SGHVS and CDR2 FNYEAQ. CDR3 nucleotide sequence: TGTGCCAGCAGCTACTACTTACAGGGGAAACTGCAAGAGACCCAGTACTTC. Amino acids: CASSYYLQGKLQETQYF.

This clonotype was detected many times. For the CDR3, the DNA is TGCGCCAGCAGCTTGGTGGGGCCGGGGGAGACCCAGTACTTC. Encoded protein: CASSLVGPGETQYF. This chain joins TRBV5-1 and TRBJ2-5; D assignment may be TRBD1 or TRBD2 (5 bases each). Trimming left V 0 bases short and J 5 bases short, with 11 bases between. The CDR3 length is 14 residues. The germline V gene encodes CDR1 SGHRS and CDR2 YFSETQ.

This clonotype has ten or more counts. The chain links TRBV9 to TRBJ2-2; D is tentatively TRBD1 or TRBD2 (6 bases each). CDR1 and CDR2 (germline): SGDLS, YYNGEE. V was pared by 2 bases and J by 0 bases, with 11 bases between. This CDR3 spans 16 amino acids. For the CDR3, the DNA is TGTGCCAGCAGCGTTGACGGGGGCGCGAACACCGGGGAGCTGTTTTTT. Translated: CASSVDGGANTGELFF.

This clonotype was counted many times. This chain links TRBV28 with TRBJ2-7; possibly TRBD1 for D (5 bases). This CDR3 comprises 15 residues. Trimming took off 8 bases at V and 0 bases at J, with 17 bases between the two ends. CDR1 and CDR2 (germline): MDHEN, SYDVKM. This CDR3 reads CASSARAGNSYEQYV. CDR3 coding DNA: TGTGCCAGCTCCGCCCGGGCAGGGAACTCCTACGAGCAGTACGTC.

This clonotype was found a few times. V and J are TRBV18 and TRBJ1-2, with D tentatively TRBD1 (5 bases). Germline assignment: CDR1 KGHSH and CDR2 LQKENI. The CDR3 length is 16 residues. V was clipped by 0 bases and J by 5 bases, with 16 bases between them. Here the CDR3 DNA reads TGTGCCAGCTCACCACCGGTCTCAGGGTCTTTGTATGGCTACACCTTC. This codes for CASSPPVSGSLYGYTF.

At least ten counts were recorded for this clonotype. One junction end does not reproduce the germline sequence, and a read error may be involved. The chain has TRBV28 and TRBJ2-5, with D perhaps matching TRBD2 (7 bases). Germline-derived CDR1 and CDR2 are MDHEN and SYDVKM. The CDR3 has 11 amino acids. The CDR3 DNA follows: TGTGCCAGCAGTTTCCGGGGGGCCCCTGACTTC. This codes for CASSFRGAPDF.

Ten or more counts support this clonotype. The chain uses TRBV14 and TRBJ1-4; D is perhaps TRBD1 (5 bases). Germline V CDR1 and CDR2: SGHDN, FVKESK. Trimming removed 4 bases from V and 0 bases from J, with 12 bases in between. The CDR3 is 16 amino acids. CDR3 sequence reads: CASSRRQFATNEKLFF. CDR3 DNA: TGTGCCAGCAGCCGAAGACAGTTCGCAACTAATGAAAAACTGTTTTTT. Full variable domain (rest looked up from reference TRBV14 and TRBJ1-4): EAGVTQFPSHSVIEKGQTVTLRCDPISGHDNLYWYRRVMGKEIKFLLHFVKESKQDESGMPNNRFLAERTGGTYSTLKVQPAELEDSGVYFCASSRRQFATNEKLFFGSGTQLSVL.

In its sample, this clonotype was seen many times. The V gene is TRBV5-1, the J gene TRBJ1-1; D unclear. The CDR3 is made up of 14 amino acids. CDR1 and CDR2 from the germline V gene are SGHRS and YFSETQ. Between the trimmed V and J ends, which lost 0 bases and 5 bases, there was a span of 11 bases. The CDR3 coding sequence is TGCGCCAGCAGCTTGGAGGCTGCGCGGACTGAAGCTTTCTTT. Amino acid sequence: CASSLEAARTEAFF.

The chain carries TRBV27 and TRBJ2-5; D assignment may be TRBD1 or TRBD2 (5 bases each). The CDR3 length is 15 residues. V was pared by 9 bases and J by 4 bases, with 21 bases between. CDR1 MNHEY and CDR2 SMNVEV come from the germline V gene (reference sequence). CDR3 nucleotides: TGTGCCAGTAGACAGTTTGAGGGTTTGGTAGAGACCCAGTACTTC. It codes for CASRQFEGLVETQYF.

This clonotype was recorded at least ten times. This chain links TRBV10-3 with TRBJ2-1; D is unclear. Trimming removed 4 bases at V and 10 bases at J, with 14 bases between. The CDR3 spans 13 residues. From germline, CDR1 is ENHRY and CDR2 SYGVKD. Here the CDR3 DNA reads TGTGCCATCAGTGGAGTGCCCGGAATAGAGCAGTTCTTC. It encodes CAISGVPGIEQFF.

To note about this clonotype: With a much larger clone just one base away, this may be a read error. The gene calls are TRBV28 and TRBJ2-2; weak D call: TRBD2 (6 bases). Germline V CDR1 and CDR2: MDHEN, SYDVKM. This CDR3 contains 14 residues. The V and J ends lost 5 bases and 7 bases respectively, with 14 bases between them. CDR3 loop: CASSRPGTGGELFF. The CDR3 region has the DNA TGTGCCAGCAGTCGACCCGGGACTGGCGGGGAGCTGTTTTTT.

This clonotype has at least ten counts. The rearrangement joins TRBV5-6 to TRBJ2-2; TRBD1 is a possible D gene (6 bases). V dropped 2 bases and J dropped 4 bases, with 12 bases sitting between them. The CDR3 totals 15 residues. Germline CDR1 and CDR2: SGHDT and YYEEEE. CDR3 sequence: CASSFLGAGTGELFF. The CDR3 region has the DNA TGTGCCAGCAGCTTTTTGGGGGCGGGCACCGGGGAGCTGTTTTTT.

This clonotype was seen more than once but under ten times. The chain links TRBV12-3 or TRBV12-4 to TRBJ2-1; D gene uncertain. The CDR3 sequence is 13 residues long. V dropped 6 bases and J dropped 2 bases, with 8 bases sitting between them. The CDR3 sequence: CASSPTTYNEQFF. Written as DNA, the CDR3 is TGTGCCAGCAGCCCGACAACCTACAATGAGCAGTTCTTC.

This clonotype was counted ten times or more. This CDR3 reads CASSEVAVAPEAFF. The DNA of the CDR3 is TGTGCCAGCAGTGAAGTAGCAGTAGCTCCTGAAGCTTTCTTT. The genes are TRBV6-1 and TRBJ1-1; D not certain. The germline V and J ends were trimmed by 1 base and 6 bases, with 12 bases remaining between them. This CDR3 contains 14 residues. From germline, CDR1 is MNHNS and CDR2 SASEGT.

With regard to this clonotype: With a much larger clone just one base away, this may be a read error. The chain has TRBV5-1 and TRBJ1-1, with D unresolved. Germline CDR1 is SGHRS and CDR2 is YFSETQ. The ends were cut back, 3 bases at V and 8 bases at J, with 14 bases in the middle. The CDR3 runs 13 residues. The CDR3 region is CASSYGQNLEAFF. The CDR3 DNA is TGCGCCAGCAGCTATGGGCAGAATTTGGAAGCTTTCTTT. Combining the CDR3 with reference TRBV5-1 and TRBJ1-1 gives the whole variable domain KAGVTQTPRYLIKTRGQQVTLSCSPISGHRSVSWYQQTPGQGLQFLFEYFSETQRNKGNFPGRFSGRQFSNSRSEMNVSTLELGDSALYLCASSYGQNLEAFFGQGTRLTVV.

This clonotype was seen at least ten times. The chain couples TRBV7-2 to TRBJ1-5; perhaps TRBD1 as D (6 bases). The CDR3 has 13 residues. V lost 3 bases and J 7 bases, leaving 10 bases between the germline ends. CDR1 and CDR2 (germline): SGHTA, FQGNSA. As DNA, the CDR3 is TGTGCCAGCAGCTTTGGGGGCGCGCAGCCCCAGCATTTT. Translating it yields CASSFGGAQPQHF.

In its sample, this clonotype was seen many times. This chain uses TRBV5-1 with TRBJ2-7; 12 bases match TRBD1. Trimming at V came to 3 bases and at J to 7 bases, leaving 11 bases not matched to a gene. The CDR3 loop spans 16 amino acids. The germline CDR1 and CDR2 sequences are SGHRS and YFSETQ. The chain's CDR3 is CASSSFRDRGRREQYF. The DNA for the CDR3 is TGCGCCAGCAGCTCCTTCCGGGACAGGGGGCGTCGTGAGCAGTACTTC.

This clonotype was counted ten times or more. The V call is TRBV12-3 or TRBV12-4, the J call TRBJ2-1; TRBD1 agrees at 7 bases. Germline trimming cut 6 bases from V and 2 bases from J; bases unmatched to any gene: 7. CDR3 length: 15 amino acids. For the CDR3, the DNA is TGTGCCAGCAGCTATGACAGGGTTGCCTACAATGAGCAGTTCTTC. This translates into CASSYDRVAYNEQFF.

The chain has TRBV7-9 and TRBJ2-7; D is unclear. There are 14 residues in the CDR3. Deletions cut 3 bases from V and 0 bases from J, with 9 bases between. Germline values: CDR1 SEHNR, CDR2 FQNEAQ (reference sequence). CDR3 sequence (DNA): TGTGCCAGCAGCTTCTCGCGGACCTCCTACGAGCAGTACTTC. Translation: CASSFSRTSYEQYF.

Turning to this clonotype: A much larger clonotype is one base distant, so this may be a read error. This chain links TRBV3-1 with TRBJ1-2; D perhaps matches TRBD1 (6 bases). Germline-derived CDR1 and CDR2 are LGHDT and YNNKEL (reference sequence). CDR3 length equals 13 residues. CDR3 loop: CSSSERQANGYTF. In nucleotides, the CDR3 is TGTTCCAGCAGCGAGAGACAGGCTAATGGCTACACCTTC.

This clonotype was counted ten times or more. The genes are TRBV7-3 and TRBJ1-2, with D tentatively TRBD1 (5 bases). Germline CDR1 and CDR2: SGHTA and FQGTGA. Trimming left V 5 bases short and J 8 bases short, with 24 bases between. The CDR3 contains 16 residues. The CDR3 DNA reads as TGTGCCAGCAGCGCTAACCATTCCCCTGGACAAGGCGGCTACACCTTC. It translates to CASSANHSPGQGGYTF.

The sample holds many counts of this clonotype. V usage is TRBV5-6 and J usage is TRBJ2-3; TRBD2 is a possible D gene (6 bases). The CDR3 is made up of 13 amino acids. V was shortened by 4 bases and J by 8 bases, with 14 bases between the two germline ends. Germline CDR1 SGHDT, CDR2 YYEEEE. CDR3 sequence: CASSQSGLGTQYF. CDR3 DNA: TGTGCCAGCAGCCAGAGCGGGCTGGGTACGCAGTATTTT.

The table lists this clonotype with many counts. The J gene is TRBJ2-1, the V gene TRBV4-3; the match to TRBD2 covers 11 bases. The junction had 14 bases not matched to a gene; V was cut back by 1 base and J by 6 bases. CDR3 length: 19 amino acids. Germline V lookup: CDR1 LGHNA, CDR2 YSLEER. Here the CDR3 reads CASSQVGPGASGGSNEQFF. In nucleotides, the CDR3 is TGCGCCAGCAGCCAAGTAGGGCCGGGGGCTAGCGGGGGGAGCAATGAGCAGTTCTTC.

V gene TRBV27 combines with J gene TRBJ2-2, with D hard to call. Germline V lookup: CDR1 MNHEY, CDR2 SMNVEV (reference sequence). V lost 6 bases and J 4 bases, leaving 15 bases between the germline ends. The CDR3 consists of 15 residues. The CDR3 nucleotides are TGTGCCAGCAGCCCTGGGGTAGCTAGCACCGGGGAGCTGTTTTTT. Translation gives CASSPGVASTGELFF.

This clonotype came up many times. J is TRBJ2-1 and V is TRBV11-2; 8 nucleotides match TRBD1. V gave up 3 bases and J gave up 1 base; unmatched junction bases: 11. Germline CDR1 is SGHAT and CDR2 is FQNNGV. CDR3 length equals 18 residues. The CDR3 loop is CASSFDNRGAFSYNEQFF. Written as DNA, the CDR3 is TGTGCCAGCAGCTTCGACAACAGGGGGGCCTTTTCCTACAATGAGCAGTTCTTC.

This clonotype was counted many times. The chain joins TRBV5-1 to TRBJ2-1, with 9 bases lining up with TRBD1. This CDR3 spans 15 amino acids. Germline V gene lookup returns CDR1 SGHRS and CDR2 YFSETQ. The V gene end was trimmed by 5 bases and the J gene end by 10 bases; junction bases not matched to a gene: 13. The CDR3 here is CASSPSGTGRVEQFF. The CDR3 DNA reads as TGCGCCAGCAGTCCTTCCGGGACAGGGAGGGTCGAGCAGTTCTTC.

This clonotype was recorded many times. The rearrangement uses TRBV7-9 and TRBJ2-7; the match to TRBD1 covers 9 bases. V lost 5 bases, J lost 3 bases, and 5 bases stayed unmatched. The length of the CDR3 is 14 residues. Germline V CDR1 and CDR2: SEHNR, FQNEAQ (reference sequence). The chain's CDR3 is CASSRTTGGYEQYF. The CDR3 DNA reads as TGTGCCAGCAGCCGCACGACAGGGGGCTACGAGCAGTACTTC.